The 14 T cell receptor beta chains below were found in one sample sequenced in a study of blood T cell repertoires in COVID-19. Repertoires were generated with immunoSEQ multiplex PCR, while TCRdb's copy carries only in-frame clones and drops some. The repertoire holds 150,000 to 200,000 clones, around 83% seen once, with 6.5% to 8.5% in the top ten. The sequenced sample was peripheral blood. All receptors derive from a woman in her 70s with COVID-19, enrolled during active disease.

The rearrangement joins TRBV5-1 to TRBJ2-5; 7 bases are shared with TRBD1. Germline loops: CDR1 SGHRS, CDR2 YFSETQ. J gave up 2 bases and V 4 bases, and 11 bases lay outside the gene matches. CDR3 length: 16 amino acids. The DNA for the CDR3 is TGCGCCAGCAGCAAGACAGGGCACCGAGTACAAGAGACCCAGTACTTC. This gives the protein CASSKTGHRVQETQYF.

The CDR3 DNA sequence: TGCGCCAGCAGCTTTGGGGGCTCGAACACTGAAGCTTTCTTT. Translating gives CASSFGGSNTEAFF. The genes are TRBV5-1 and TRBJ1-1; possibly TRBD1 for D (6 bases). The germline V gene encodes CDR1 SGHRS and CDR2 YFSETQ. Trimming stripped 2 bases from V and 1 base from J, with 9 bases between. The CDR3 spans 14 residues.

The V gene is TRBV6-5, the J gene TRBJ2-1; TRBD1 matches 8 bases. Trimming took 6 bases from V and 8 from J; bases not matched to a gene: 9. The CDR3 runs to 14 residues. Germline assignment: CDR1 MNHEY and CDR2 SVGAGI. Written as DNA, the CDR3 is TGTGCCAGCAGACCCGGGACAGGACGACATGAGCAGTTCTTC. Translation gives CASRPGTGRHEQFF.

The V gene is TRBV29-1, the J gene TRBJ1-1; TRBD1 agrees at 7 bases. This CDR3 contains 12 residues. Germline assignment: CDR1 SQVTM and CDR2 ANQGSEA. V lost 3 bases to trimming and J lost 7 bases; unmatched junction nucleotides: 5. The CDR3 is CSVEEGAGEAFF. Written as DNA, the CDR3 is TGCAGCGTTGAGGAGGGGGCTGGTGAAGCTTTCTTT.

V usage is TRBV3-1 (or the pseudogene TRBV3-2) and J usage is TRBJ1-2; weak D call: TRBD1 (6 bases). The CDR3 runs to 14 residues. V lost 5 bases and J lost 2, with 12 bases in between. Germline V gene lookup returns CDR1 LGHDT and CDR2 YNNKEL (reference sequence). In DNA form, the CDR3 reads TGTGCCAGCAGCTACCGGGGGGGCAACTATGGCTACACCTTC. Encoded protein: CASSYRGGNYGYTF.

This rearrangement joins TRBV25-1 to TRBJ2-2, with D possibly being TRBD1 (5 bases). Trimming took off 5 bases at V and 0 bases at J, with 10 bases between the two ends. This CDR3 is built from 15 residues. Germline V gives CDR1 MGHDK, CDR2 SYGVNS. The CDR3 nucleotides read TGTGCCAGCAGTAAAGACAGCGCGAACACCGGGGAGCTGTTTTTT. Its translation: CASSKDSANTGELFF. Combining the CDR3 with reference TRBV25-1 and TRBJ2-2 gives the whole variable domain EADIYQTPRYLVIGTGKKITLECSQTMGHDKMYWYQQDPGMELHLIHYSYGVNSTEKGDLSSESTVSRIRTEHFPLTLESARPSHTSQYLCASSKDSANTGELFFGEGSRLTVL.

The V gene is TRBV5-1, the J gene TRBJ2-7; a weak D match, TRBD2 (5 bases). This CDR3 is built from 14 residues. Germline lookup yields CDR1 SGHRS and CDR2 YFSETQ. V was shortened by 5 bases and J by 4 bases, with 16 bases between the two germline ends. This CDR3 reads CASSLAQVPYEQYF. The CDR3 DNA follows: TGCGCCAGCAGTCTAGCCCAAGTACCTTACGAGCAGTACTTC.

The J gene is TRBJ1-5, the V gene TRBV19; 7 bases line up with TRBD1. From germline, CDR1 is LNHDA and CDR2 SQIVND (reference sequence). After removal of 7 bases from V and 7 bases from J, the junction contained 7 bases not matched to a gene. CDR3 length: 13 amino acids. The CDR3, as DNA: TGTGCCAGTAAAGACAGGGCCCAGCAGCCCCAGCATTTT. It codes for CASKDRAQQPQHF.

The chain links TRBV18 to TRBJ2-3; weak D call: TRBD1 (5 bases). Trimming shortened V by 2 bases and J by 4 bases, and 16 bases separated the two germline ends. Germline V gene sequence: CDR1 KGHSH, CDR2 LQKENI. The CDR3 totals 16 residues. CDR3 nucleotides: TGTGCCAGCTCACCAACCCAAGGGGTAGGCGCAGATACGCAGTATTTT. It codes for CASSPTQGVGADTQYF.

The chain combines TRBV7-2 with TRBJ1-1; D remains unclear. Germline lookup yields CDR1 SGHTA and CDR2 FQGNSA. The CDR3 is 15 residues long. V was trimmed by 5 bases and J by 0 bases, leaving 13 bases between them. Written as DNA, the CDR3 is TGTGCCAGCAGCCCTGCGGGCAGCGTGAACACTGAAGCTTTCTTT. This translates into CASSPAGSVNTEAFF.

This chain uses TRBV28 with TRBJ2-4; D is ambiguous. This CDR3 contains 10 residues. V lost 8 bases and J lost 9, with 8 bases in between. The germline CDR1 and CDR2 sequences are MDHEN and SYDVKM. The DNA for the CDR3 is TGTGCCAGCGGCCTTGCCATTCAGTACTTC. It yields the protein CASGLAIQYF.

The chain employs TRBV28 and TRBJ2-2, with D tentatively TRBD2 (5 bases). From germline, CDR1 is MDHEN and CDR2 SYDVKM. The CDR3 covers 16 residues. The ends were cut back, 7 bases at V and 4 bases at J, with 19 bases in the middle. The CDR3 coding sequence is TGTGCCAGCACTCGGGGTGGGCTAGCCTCCACCGGGGAGCTGTTTTTT. As protein: CASTRGGLASTGELFF.

This chain connects TRBV4-3 to TRBJ2-2; 9 positions match TRBD2. Trimming took 5 bases from V and 7 from J; bases not matched to a gene: 14. In germline, CDR1 is LGHNA, CDR2 YSLEER. This CDR3 has 17 residues. The CDR3 DNA is TGCGCCAGCAGCTTCATTCAAGCGGGGGGCCGGGTCGGGGAGCTGTTTTTT. Translated, it gives CASSFIQAGGRVGELFF.

This rearrangement joins TRBV5-1 to TRBJ2-2; TRBD1 matches 7 bases. Germline assignment: CDR1 SGHRS and CDR2 YFSETQ. This CDR3 has 13 amino acids. The junction had 2 bases not matched to a gene; V was cut back by 8 bases and J by 1 base. This CDR3 reads CASRQGNTGELFF. CDR3 DNA: TGCGCCAGTAGACAGGGGAACACCGGGGAGCTGTTTTTT.